The 13 T cell receptor beta chains listed next were all sequenced from one sample in a study of T cell repertoires in cytomegalovirus infection. TCRdb independently ran MiXCR on the reads; one entry per CDR3 protein. The sample has about 920,000 distinct CDR3 sequences, approximately 33% seen once. No antigen has been assigned to these receptors. The sequencing used cultured CD8+ T cells from PBMCs, collected from culture after CMV antigen stimulation. The receptors were gathered from a human donor in good health (CMV status not recorded). Some clones in this sample may be carry-over from other donors' samples.

The chain has TRBV20-1 and TRBJ2-7; D ambiguous. Trimming shortened V by 5 bases and J by 3 bases, and 14 bases separated the two germline ends. Germline V gene sequence: CDR1 DFQATT, CDR2 SNEGSKA (reference sequence). The CDR3 totals 13 residues. CDR3 DNA sequence: TGCAGTGCTGAGACCCCCAAGGTCTACGAGCAGTACTTC. Translation: CSAETPKVYEQYF.

This clonotype was seen repeatedly, ten times or more. This sequence joins TRBV27 and TRBJ2-7; TRBD1 matches 8 bases. Germline V lookup: CDR1 MNHEY, CDR2 SMNVEV (reference sequence). The CDR3 contains 14 residues. V shed 4 bases and J 3 bases; nucleotides not matched to a gene: 5. CDR3 sequence: CASSYRTGNYEQYF. The CDR3 DNA reads as TGTGCCAGCAGTTATAGGACAGGGAACTACGAGCAGTACTTC.

V is TRBV27 and J is TRBJ1-1, with 7 bases matching TRBD1. With V trimmed by 7 bases and J by 3 bases, 8 bases remained unmatched. Germline CDR1 and CDR2: MNHEY and SMNVEV (reference sequence). This CDR3 region has 14 residues. The CDR3 DNA is TGTGCCAGCAAGGGGATACAGGGGTACACTGAAGCTTTCTTT. It encodes CASKGIQGYTEAFF.

This clonotype has only a few counts. This chain joins TRBV7-9 and TRBJ1-2, with D possibly matching TRBD1 (5 bases). V lost 3 bases to trimming and J lost 4 bases, with 15 bases between them. Germline lookup yields CDR1 SEHNR and CDR2 FQNEAQ (reference sequence). The length of the CDR3 is 15 residues. CDR3 DNA: TGTGCCAGCAGCTTTACCCTTGTAGGGGTCTATGGCTACACCTTC. Protein: CASSFTLVGVYGYTF.

This clonotype was detected only a few times. The V gene is TRBV27, the J gene TRBJ1-2; 7 nucleotides line up with TRBD1. The germline V gene encodes CDR1 MNHEY and CDR2 SMNVEV (reference sequence). V shed 8 bases and J 7 bases; nucleotides not matched to a gene: 7. This CDR3 is built from 12 residues. The CDR3 sequence is CASHRQGRGYTF. CDR3 DNA sequence: TGTGCCAGCCACCGACAGGGCCGTGGCTACACCTTC.

The rearrangement joins TRBV25-1 to TRBJ2-2; tentatively, D is TRBD1 (5 bases). Trimming stripped 1 base from V and 6 bases from J, with 12 bases between. There are 15 residues in the CDR3. Germline CDR1 is MGHDK and CDR2 is SYGVNS. The CDR3 here is CASSESQGGAGELFF. The CDR3 region has the DNA TGTGCCAGCAGTGAATCCCAGGGTGGGGCCGGGGAGCTGTTTTTT.

As DNA, the CDR3 is TGTGCTAGTGCCCAGGGTTTGAGCACTGAAGCTTTCTTT. This sequence encodes CASAQGLSTEAFF. The genes are TRBV12-5 and TRBJ1-1, with a possible D match to TRBD1 (5 bases). Germline CDR1 is LGHNT and CDR2 is FRNRAP. The CDR3 is 13 residues long. Trimming shortened V by 7 bases and J by 4 bases, and 13 bases separated the two germline ends.

The gene calls are TRBV7-9 and TRBJ1-1; D is unclear. This CDR3 spans 14 amino acids. Germline CDR1 reads SEHNR; CDR2 reads FQNEAQ (reference sequence). Trimming took off 3 bases at V and 0 bases at J, with 8 bases between the two ends. CDR3 amino acids: CASSFPQMNTEAFF. DNA of the CDR3: TGTGCCAGCAGCTTTCCACAGATGAACACTGAAGCTTTCTTT.

This chain connects TRBV4-1 to TRBJ1-5; no reliable D call. Germline V gene lookup returns CDR1 MGHRA and CDR2 YSYEKL. The length of the CDR3 is 14 residues. Deletions cut 0 bases from V and 8 bases from J, with 11 bases between. The CDR3 region has the DNA TGCGCCAGCAGCCAAGAACCGATCGATAAGCCCCAGCATTTT. Translated, it gives CASSQEPIDKPQHF.

The chain couples TRBV9 to TRBJ2-1; D ambiguous. The CDR3 contains 16 residues. Germline V lookup: CDR1 SGDLS, CDR2 YYNGEE. With 3 bases removed from V and 9 bases from J, the gap between germline ends came to 22 bases. CDR3 DNA: TGTGCCAGCAGCGGACTCCCCAATGAGGCCCCTTTTGAGCAGTTCTTC. Translating gives CASSGLPNEAPFEQFF.

This clonotype was found a few times. The chain has TRBV6-2 or TRBV6-3 and TRBJ2-7; 10 positions match TRBD1. The germline V gene has CDR1 MNHEY and CDR2 SVGEGT. With 2 bases clipped from V and 5 bases from J, the junction kept 3 bases outside the gene matches. The CDR3 totals 14 residues. CDR3 bases: TGTGCCAGCAGTTACGGGGGACAGGGGAACGAGCAGTACGTC. Amino acid sequence: CASSYGGQGNEQYV.

At least ten counts were recorded for this clonotype. This chain links TRBV7-6 with TRBJ2-7; D gene unclear. From germline, CDR1 is SGHVS and CDR2 FNYEAQ. This CDR3 spans 13 amino acids. Trimming removed 5 bases at V and 6 bases at J, with 14 bases between. The CDR3 nucleotides are TGTGCCAGCAGCCAAACAGTTCCCAGCGAGCAGTACTTC. Translation gives CASSQTVPSEQYF.

The rearrangement joins TRBV19 to TRBJ1-2; D gene uncertain. Germline lookup yields CDR1 LNHDA and CDR2 SQIVND (reference sequence). This CDR3 has 13 residues. The V gene lost 7 bases and the J gene lost 4 bases, with 13 bases spanning the gap. CDR3 in DNA: TGTGCCAGTACCCCGGCAGAGTTCTATGGCTACACCTTC. Its protein is CASTPAEFYGYTF.